These 19 T cell receptor beta chains originate from one sample sequenced in a study of blood T cell repertoires in COVID-19. Clones were read by immunoSEQ multiplex PCR, and TCRdb kept only the in-frame ones, dropping some. Counted here are 95,000 to 110,000 clones, roughly nine tenths occurring once; the ten biggest clones make up under 20%. Sequences were obtained from peripheral blood. The source is a woman aged 80 or older in a cohort sampled during active COVID-19.

This chain uses TRBV19 with TRBJ2-5; D is ambiguous. V gave up 3 bases and J gave up 7 bases, with 6 bases separating them. The CDR3 is 11 residues long. The germline V gene encodes CDR1 LNHDA and CDR2 SQIVND (reference sequence). The CDR3 nucleotides read TGTGCCAGTAGTATTTTCGGGACCCAGTACTTC. Protein product: CASSIFGTQYF.

The rearrangement uses TRBV5-1 and TRBJ2-7, with a possible D match to TRBD2 (5 bases). The V end was cut by 4 bases, the J end by 2 bases, with 16 bases between. Germline V gene sequence: CDR1 SGHRS, CDR2 YFSETQ. The CDR3 has 15 residues. The CDR3 region is CASSVPQAATYEQYF. DNA for the CDR3: TGCGCCAGCAGCGTGCCCCAAGCGGCCACCTACGAGCAGTACTTC.

J is TRBJ2-7 and V is TRBV18; 8 nucleotides match TRBD1. Germline-derived CDR1 and CDR2 are KGHSH and LQKENI. V was clipped by 6 bases and J by 0 bases; unmatched bases: 7. This CDR3 spans 15 amino acids. CDR3 sequence reads: CASSLTGDGSYEQYF. The CDR3 DNA reads as TGTGCCAGCTCCCTGACAGGGGACGGCTCCTACGAGCAGTACTTC.

V usage is TRBV7-9 and J usage is TRBJ1-5; D unclear. Trimming cost V 2 bases and J 0 bases, with 5 bases left between them. Germline values: CDR1 SEHNR, CDR2 FQNEAQ (reference sequence). This CDR3 is built from 14 residues. This CDR3 is CASSLPSSNQPQHF. The CDR3 nucleotides read TGTGCCAGCAGCTTACCGAGTAGCAATCAGCCCCAGCATTTT.

This sequence joins TRBV19 and TRBJ2-3; the D gene is possibly TRBD2 (5 bases). CDR1 is LNHDA and CDR2 is SQIVND in the germline V gene (reference sequence). The V gene lost 1 base and the J gene lost 2 bases, with 13 bases spanning the gap. The CDR3 runs 16 residues. CDR3 in amino acids: CASSIGTPDFTDTQYF. CDR3 DNA sequence: TGTGCCAGTAGTATAGGCACCCCGGACTTCACAGATACGCAGTATTTT.

The gene calls are TRBV3-1 (or the pseudogene TRBV3-2) and TRBJ2-5; 12 bases align to TRBD2. CDR3 length equals 15 residues. Germline V gene lookup returns CDR1 LGHDT and CDR2 YNNKEL (reference sequence). V was pared by 4 bases and J by 5 bases, with 5 bases of the junction left unmatched. CDR3: CASSPGLAGHETQYF. The CDR3 DNA follows: TGTGCCAGCAGCCCCGGACTAGCGGGGCACGAGACCCAGTACTTC.

This chain uses TRBV16 with TRBJ2-7; 10 bases are a match to TRBD1. V lost 4 bases to trimming and J lost 4 bases; unmatched junction nucleotides: 7. CDR1 and CDR2 (germline): KGHSY, FQNENV. This CDR3 has 15 residues. CDR3 DNA: TGTGCCAGCAGCCTGGGAGGGACAGGGGTATACGAGCAGTACTTC. This codes for CASSLGGTGVYEQYF.

The V gene is TRBV4-1, the J gene TRBJ2-2; D is uncertain. The germline gives CDR1 MGHRA, CDR2 YSYEKL. V was clipped by 3 bases and J by 0 bases, with 5 bases between them. This CDR3 contains 14 residues. The CDR3 bases are TGCGCCAGCAGCCACCCAGCGAACACCGGGGAGCTGTTTTTT. Amino acid sequence: CASSHPANTGELFF.

The chain uses TRBV27 and TRBJ2-7, with 7 bases aligning to TRBD2. This CDR3 contains 18 residues. Per germline, CDR1 MNHEY and CDR2 SMNVEV (reference sequence). V lost 5 bases to trimming and J lost 3 bases; unmatched junction nucleotides: 19. Here the CDR3 DNA reads TGTGCCAGCAGTCCCCTTATCCGACTAGCCCATTCATACTACGAGCAGTACTTC. This sequence encodes CASSPLIRLAHSYYEQYF.

The chain is built from TRBV29-1 and TRBJ2-7; weak D call: TRBD1 (5 bases). CDR1 is SQVTM and CDR2 is ANQGSEA in the germline V gene. This CDR3 spans 13 amino acids. Trimming shortened V by 7 bases and J by 3 bases, and 16 bases separated the two germline ends. CDR3 region: CSARDSGIYEQYF. The CDR3 coding sequence is TGCAGCGCTAGGGATTCAGGGATCTACGAGCAGTACTTC.

The genes are TRBV6-5 and TRBJ1-2, with D perhaps matching TRBD1 (5 bases). The CDR3 has 13 residues. The germline V and J ends were trimmed by 9 bases and 0 bases, with 11 bases remaining between them. Germline CDR1 reads MNHEY; CDR2 reads SVGAGI. For the CDR3, the DNA is TGTGCCAGTCACCGGGACTCTAACTATGGCTACACCTTC. This sequence encodes CASHRDSNYGYTF.

The gene calls are TRBV18 and TRBJ2-2; D may be TRBD2 (6 bases). CDR3 size: 15 residues. V shed 6 bases and J shed 0 bases, with 11 bases lying between them. The germline V gene encodes CDR1 KGHSH and CDR2 LQKENI. This CDR3 reads CASSPGLTNTGELFF. The CDR3 DNA reads as TGTGCCAGCTCCCCGGGACTTACGAACACCGGGGAGCTGTTTTTT.

The chain is built from TRBV11-2 and TRBJ2-7; 7 bases map to TRBD1. This CDR3 region has 17 residues. CDR1 is SGHAT, CDR2 FQNNGV, per germline. V was clipped by 0 bases and J by 6 bases; unmatched bases: 14. In DNA, the CDR3 is TGTGCCAGCAGCTTAGACCTGGAACAGGGGTGGTCCCGCGAGCAGTACTTC. Translating gives CASSLDLEQGWSREQYF.

The chain joins TRBV10-3 to TRBJ2-2; D unclear. CDR3 length: 12 amino acids. Trimming removed 11 bases from V and 6 bases from J, with 13 bases in between. CDR1 and CDR2 from the germline V gene are ENHRY and SYGVKD. The CDR3 region has the DNA TGTGCCTCTCGAGCCAGCGCCGGGGAGCTGTTTTTT. The encoded protein is CASRASAGELFF.

This rearrangement joins TRBV4-1 to TRBJ2-2, with D perhaps matching TRBD1 (5 bases). The CDR3 contains 17 residues. Germline assignment: CDR1 MGHRA and CDR2 YSYEKL. Trimming pared 1 base from V and 0 bases from J, leaving 12 bases between. CDR3 loop: CASSQGRARANTGELFF. The CDR3 coding sequence is TGCGCCAGCAGCCAAGGTCGTGCCAGGGCGAACACCGGGGAGCTGTTTTTT.

The chain recombines TRBV5-1 with TRBJ2-7; weak D call: TRBD2 (6 bases). This CDR3 comprises 15 residues. Trimming removed 0 bases from V and 6 bases from J, with 16 bases in between. CDR1 is SGHRS and CDR2 is YFSETQ in the germline V gene. CDR3 nucleotide sequence: TGCGCCAGCAGCTTGGGTGGGAGGACCAATTCCGAGCAGTACTTC. Residues: CASSLGGRTNSEQYF.

The chain uses TRBV3-1 (or the pseudogene TRBV3-2) and TRBJ2-1, with 7 nucleotides matching TRBD2. CDR3 length equals 16 residues. The V segment lost 0 bases and the J segment 5 bases; nucleotides outside the gene matches: 7. Germline loops: CDR1 LGHDT, CDR2 YNNKEL (reference sequence). The chain's CDR3 is CASSQDSASGNNEQFF. The DNA of the CDR3 is TGTGCCAGCAGCCAAGATTCGGCTAGCGGAAACAATGAGCAGTTCTTC.

The rearrangement links TRBV18 to TRBJ1-5; TRBD1 is a possible D gene (5 bases). Germline assignment: CDR1 KGHSH and CDR2 LQKENI. The CDR3 runs 15 residues. V was cut by 3 bases and J by 0 bases, with 9 bases left in between. DNA for the CDR3: TGTGCCAGCTCACCGGGGGGAAATAGCAATCAGCCCCAGCATTTT. Residues: CASSPGGNSNQPQHF.

The gene calls are TRBV2 and TRBJ2-7; the match to TRBD2 covers 13 bases. With V trimmed by 6 bases and J by 2 bases, 7 bases remained unmatched. Per the germline V gene, CDR1 is SNHLY and CDR2 is FYNNEI. The CDR3 is 16 residues long. The CDR3 coding sequence is TGTGCCAGCAGGGGGGGACTAGCGGGGATAACCTACGAGCAGTACTTC. Protein sequence: CASRGGLAGITYEQYF.